Each of the 10 T cell receptor beta chains below was sequenced from the same sample in a study of regulatory T cells in long-lasting Graves disease. In building TCR beta libraries, iRepertoire HTBI primers were used together with Arm-PCR of CDR3 regions. TCRdb used MiXCR to reprocess the multiplex PCR reads, holding one entry per CDR3 protein. The sample lists 540,000 or so distinct CDR3 sequences; approximately 13% were seen once. The time point denotes: newly diagnosed GD, antithyroid drugs for less than 3 months. PBMC-extracted RNA yielded the TCR library. These sequences were also reported in another study, on T cells in Graves' hyperthyroidism and ophthalmopathy.

The sequences come from peripheral blood mononuclear cells (PBMCs), collected at new diagnosis, from a patient treated with antithyroid drugs. The receptors shown here come from a man between 25 and 39 years old with Graves disease.

This clonotype came up many times. The CDR3 bases are TGTGCCAGCAGTTTGTCCGGAATCACCGGGGAGCTGTTTTTT. It specifies CASSLSGITGELFF. The rearrangement joins TRBV12-3 or TRBV12-4 to TRBJ2-2, with unresolved D. Trimming stripped 3 bases from V and 4 bases from J, with 9 bases between. The CDR3 consists of 14 residues.

The gene calls are TRBV7-9 and TRBJ1-4; 9 nucleotides line up with TRBD1. CDR3 length: 19 residues. The V and J ends lost 5 bases and 8 bases, in that order; junction bases with no gene match: 21. Germline CDR1 reads SEHNR; CDR2 reads FQNEAQ (reference sequence). Written as DNA, the CDR3 is TGTGCCAGCAGCGACCGGAATGTCTTTTACAGGGGGCGAGACGAAAAACTGTTTTTT. Residues: CASSDRNVFYRGRDEKLFF.

This clonotype has just one count. This rearrangement joins TRBV2 to TRBJ1-1; no clear D gene. Trimming pared 8 bases from V and 4 bases from J, leaving 20 bases between. The CDR3 is 15 amino acids. Germline V gene data show CDR1 as SNHLY and CDR2 as FYNNEI. The CDR3 is CASVVGPGFGTEAFF. In nucleotides, the CDR3 is TGTGCCAGCGTCGTGGGCCCGGGTTTTGGCACTGAAGCTTTCTTT.

Many counts were recorded for this clonotype. The chain has TRBV6-2 or TRBV6-3 and TRBJ2-3; the D is unclear. The CDR3 length is 16 residues. Looked up from germline, CDR1 is MNHEY and CDR2 is SVGEGT. V shed 0 bases and J shed 2 bases, with 12 bases lying between them. The DNA for the CDR3 is TGTGCCAGCAGTTACTCGATCGCGGTGATCACAGATACGCAGTATTTT. This translates into CASSYSIAVITDTQYF.

This clonotype occurred a few times. The chain links TRBV30 to TRBJ1-4, with a tentative D call TRBD1 (5 bases). Germline V lookup: CDR1 GTSNPN, CDR2 SVGIG (reference sequence). V dropped 3 bases and J dropped 8 bases, with 16 bases sitting between them. This CDR3 contains 14 residues. The CDR3 region has the DNA TGTGCCTGGAGACCCATCCAGGGTGGCGAAAAACTGTTTTTT. This gives the protein CAWRPIQGGEKLFF. Full variable domain (remainder filled in from reference TRBV30 and TRBJ1-4): SQTIHQWPATLVQPVGSPLSLECTVEGTSNPNLYWYRQAAGRGLQLLFYSVGIGQISSEVPQNLSASRPQDRQFILSSKKLLLSDSGFYLCAWRPIQGGEKLFFGSGTQLSVL.

CDR3 in DNA: TGTGCCACCAAGGGGGGGCTGGAGACCCAGTACTTC. Translated: CATKGGLETQYF. V usage is TRBV10-3 and J usage is TRBJ2-5, with TRBD2 as a possible D gene (7 bases). Trimming left V 10 bases short and J 5 bases short, with 14 bases between. Germline CDR1 and CDR2: ENHRY and SYGVKD. This CDR3 spans 12 amino acids.

Many counts were recorded for this clonotype. The J gene is TRBJ2-2, the V gene TRBV12-5; D might be TRBD1 (6 bases). The CDR3 consists of 15 residues. Between the trimmed V and J ends, which lost 1 base and 4 bases, there was a span of 10 bases. CDR1 is LGHNT, CDR2 FRNRAP, per germline. Here the CDR3 DNA reads TGTGCTAGTGGTTTGGATGAACAGGGCACCGGGGAGCTGTTTTTT. This encodes CASGLDEQGTGELFF.

This clonotype came up many times. The chain is built from TRBV27 and TRBJ2-1, with D uncertain. CDR1 is MNHEY, CDR2 SMNVEV, per germline (reference sequence). This CDR3 has 14 residues. V lost 5 bases, J lost 8 bases, and 16 bases lay in between. The CDR3 DNA follows: TGTGCCAGCAGTCCTCCTCTACCGCGGTATGAGCAGTTCTTC. It encodes CASSPPLPRYEQFF.

This clonotype was counted at least ten times. The chain carries TRBV20-1 and TRBJ2-5, with no clear D. The CDR3 runs 16 residues. Trimming stripped 1 base from V and 4 bases from J, with 19 bases between. Germline V gives CDR1 DFQATT, CDR2 SNEGSKA (reference sequence). The DNA of the CDR3 is TGCAGTGCTAGAGGCTATGAGCCGGGTTGGGGAGAGACCCAGTACTTC. This encodes CSARGYEPGWGETQYF.

This clonotype was recorded at least ten times. The chain joins TRBV29-1 to TRBJ2-7, with no clear D. Germline CDR1 SQVTM, CDR2 ANQGSEA. The CDR3 is 12 residues long. Between the trimmed V and J ends, which lost 4 bases and 0 bases, there was a span of 7 bases. The CDR3 region is CSVVTRSYEQYF. The CDR3 region has the DNA TGCAGCGTTGTGACTCGCTCCTACGAGCAGTACTTC.